The next 30 T cell receptor beta chains were all read from a single sample in a study of shared clonotypes between healthy human individuals. The assay was immunoSEQ multiplex PCR, and TCRdb's table has in-frame clones only and misses some. The sample lists approximately 2.3 million clones, over 85% occurring once. Material: naive CD4+ T cells from PBMCs. Sample subset: CD45RA+ positively selected. The receptors come from a man in his late teens or twenties in good health. Some clones in this sample may be carry-over from other donors' samples.

The rearrangement joins TRBV2 to TRBJ2-2; 9 nucleotides agree with TRBD2. The germline CDR1 and CDR2 sequences are SNHLY and FYNNEI. The CDR3 is made up of 15 amino acids. Losses at the gene ends were 3 bases for V and 5 bases for J; bases not matched to a gene: 4. The CDR3 spells CASSDLAGQTGELFF. The CDR3 DNA reads TGTGCCAGCAGTGACCTAGCGGGACAAACCGGGGAGCTGTTTTTT.

V and J are TRBV4-1 and TRBJ2-3; the match to TRBD2 covers 7 bases. After removal of 4 bases from V and 4 bases from J, the junction contained 11 bases not matched to a gene. Germline V gene data show CDR1 as MGHRA and CDR2 as YSYEKL. This CDR3 spans 16 amino acids. The CDR3 is CASSPKRGGSPDTQYF. CDR3 sequence (DNA): TGCGCCAGCAGCCCAAAAAGGGGCGGGAGTCCAGATACGCAGTATTTT.

The V and J genes are TRBV27 and TRBJ2-3, with D perhaps being TRBD1 or TRBD2 (5 bases each). The length of the CDR3 is 14 residues. Germline V gives CDR1 MNHEY, CDR2 SMNVEV (reference sequence). V gave up 4 bases and J gave up 0 bases, with 8 bases separating them. CDR3 coding DNA: TGTGCCAGCAGTTCCCGGGACAGCACAGATACGCAGTATTTT. Its protein is CASSSRDSTDTQYF.

The chain employs TRBV4-1 and TRBJ1-1, with D perhaps TRBD1 (5 bases). Germline CDR1 MGHRA, CDR2 YSYEKL. This CDR3 has 12 amino acids. With 8 bases removed from V and 0 bases from J, the gap between germline ends came to 7 bases. CDR3 protein: CASAGLNTEAFF. CDR3 DNA sequence: TGCGCCAGCGCGGGGCTGAACACTGAAGCTTTCTTT.

Of note for this clone: Other DNA sequences in this specimen translate into the identical CDR3. This chain links TRBV20-1 with TRBJ2-3; D unresolved. The CDR3 runs to 11 residues. Germline CDR1 is DFQATT and CDR2 is SNEGSKA (reference sequence). V lost 1 base and J lost 8, with 7 bases in between. For the CDR3, the DNA is TGCAGTGCTAGAGCGGGTGGTACGCAGTATTTT. Translation gives CSARAGGTQYF.

CDR3 DNA sequence: TGTGCCAGCAGCTTCATTCAGGGTTATAACACTGAAGCTTTCTTT. It encodes CASSFIQGYNTEAFF. The genes are TRBV5-6 and TRBJ1-1, with D possibly being TRBD1 (5 bases). Trimming left V 2 bases short and J 2 bases short, with 13 bases between. CDR1 and CDR2 from the germline V gene are SGHDT and YYEEEE. The CDR3 length is 15 residues. The entire variable domain, with the rest obtained from reference TRBV5-6 and TRBJ1-1, is as follows: DAGVTQSPTHLIKTRGQQVTLRCSPKSGHDTVSWYQQALGQGPQFIFQYYEEEERQRGNFPDRFSGHQFPNYSSELNVNALLLGDSALYLCASSFIQGYNTEAFFGQGTRLTVV.

The chain uses TRBV20-1 and TRBJ1-2; 7 bases are a match to TRBD1. The V gene's germline CDR1 is DFQATT and CDR2 SNEGSKA (reference sequence). The CDR3 length is 11 residues. The CDR3 bases are TGCAGCCCTAGACAGGGAAGTAGCTACACCTTC. Residues: CSPRQGSSYTF.

V is TRBV2 and J is TRBJ2-7; tentative D call: TRBD2 (6 bases). This CDR3 spans 14 amino acids. Germline lookup yields CDR1 SNHLY and CDR2 FYNNEI. The V and J ends lost 3 bases and 2 bases respectively, with 11 bases between them. CDR3 region: CASSEEGAPYEQYF. The DNA for the CDR3 is TGTGCCAGCAGTGAGGAGGGTGCCCCCTACGAGCAGTACTTC.

V is TRBV6-6 and J is TRBJ2-7; the match to TRBD2 covers 8 bases. CDR3 size: 14 residues. Trimming cost V 6 bases and J 2 bases; bases outside gene matches: 6. CDR1 and CDR2 (germline): MNHNY, SVGAGI (reference sequence). As DNA, the CDR3 is TGTGCCAGCAGCCCTACTAGCGGCACCTACGAGCAGTACTTC. Amino acid sequence: CASSPTSGTYEQYF.

The chain employs TRBV6-4 and TRBJ2-3; D gene unclear. V was trimmed by 6 bases and J by 2 bases, leaving 9 bases between them. The germline gives CDR1 MRHNA, CDR2 SNTAGT. This CDR3 spans 13 amino acids. This CDR3 reads CASSLTSTDTQYF. The DNA for the CDR3 is TGTGCCAGCAGCCTCACTTCCACAGATACGCAGTATTTT.

CDR3 in amino acids: CASSQRSRGYGYTF. Here the CDR3 DNA reads TGTGCCAGCAGCCAGAGGTCCCGGGGCTATGGCTACACCTTC. V usage is TRBV7-8 and J usage is TRBJ1-2; no reliable D call. V was trimmed by 5 bases and J by 4 bases, leaving 14 bases between them. From germline, CDR1 is SGHVS and CDR2 FQNEAQ. This CDR3 has 14 residues.

The chain employs TRBV5-5 and TRBJ2-7; possibly TRBD1 or TRBD2 for D (5 bases each). Looked up from germline, CDR1 is SGHKS and CDR2 is YYEKEE (reference sequence). The CDR3 totals 15 residues. Trimming removed 4 bases at V and 2 bases at J, with 16 bases between. The CDR3 spells CASSRKGTEPYEQYF. The CDR3 region has the DNA TGTGCCAGCAGCCGCAAAGGGACGGAACCCTACGAGCAGTACTTC.

Details on this clone: In the same sample, other DNA sequences code for this CDR3. The chain employs TRBV7-3 and TRBJ2-1; D is ambiguous. The CDR3 length is 14 residues. V was shortened by 5 bases and J by 4 bases, with 12 bases between the two germline ends. Germline-derived CDR1 and CDR2 are SGHTA and FQGTGA. CDR3: CASSLPGQYNEQFF. The DNA for the CDR3 is TGTGCCAGCAGCCTCCCTGGGCAGTACAATGAGCAGTTCTTC.

The J gene is TRBJ1-1, the V gene TRBV28; D might be TRBD1 (5 bases). Trimming left V 5 bases short and J 7 bases short, with 11 bases between. Germline V gene lookup returns CDR1 MDHEN and CDR2 SYDVKM. This CDR3 contains 12 residues. The CDR3 here is CASSRGRSEAFF. The CDR3 bases are TGTGCCAGCAGTCGGGGCAGGAGTGAAGCTTTCTTT.

The rearrangement links TRBV15 to TRBJ2-1, with 9 bases that match TRBD1. CDR1 and CDR2 (germline): LNHNV, YYDKDF (reference sequence). V lost 6 bases to trimming and J lost 4 bases; unmatched junction nucleotides: 4. The CDR3 has 14 residues. CDR3 sequence (DNA): TGTGCCACCAGTTACAGGGGGCAGTACAATGAGCAGTTCTTC. Translation: CATSYRGQYNEQFF.

The chain combines TRBV10-1 with TRBJ2-3; 10 bases fit TRBD2. The junction had 9 bases not matched to a gene; V was cut back by 0 bases and J by 3 bases. The CDR3 extends over 18 amino acids. The germline CDR1 and CDR2 sequences are WNHNN and SYGVQD (reference sequence). This CDR3 reads CASSESTRASGRTDTQYF. The CDR3 bases are TGCGCCAGCAGTGAGTCGACTCGGGCTAGCGGGAGAACAGATACGCAGTATTTT.

V gene TRBV9 combines with J gene TRBJ2-7, with TRBD2 matching over 8 bases. Germline loops: CDR1 SGDLS, CDR2 YYNGEE. Trimming removed 3 bases from V and 3 bases from J; junction bases left unmatched: 5. CDR3 length equals 14 residues. Written as DNA, the CDR3 is TGTGCCAGCAGCGCGGGACTAGATAGCTACGAGCAGTACTTC. This encodes CASSAGLDSYEQYF.

This chain links TRBV28 with TRBJ1-2; tentative D call: TRBD1 (6 bases). Trimming removed 1 base from V and 2 bases from J, with 11 bases in between. Germline V gives CDR1 MDHEN, CDR2 SYDVKM. This CDR3 comprises 15 residues. The DNA for the CDR3 is TGTGCCAGCAGTTTATCAGGGGCGAAGAACTATGGCTACACCTTC. Translated, it gives CASSLSGAKNYGYTF.

The V and J genes are TRBV11-1 and TRBJ1-6; D is perhaps TRBD1 (6 bases). The CDR3 totals 15 residues. V dropped 5 bases and J dropped 9 bases, with 17 bases sitting between them. Germline V gene lookup returns CDR1 SGHAT and CDR2 FQDESV (reference sequence). The CDR3 reads CASSSRDTRISPLHF. The CDR3 DNA is TGTGCCAGCAGCAGCCGGGACACAAGGATTTCACCCCTCCACTTT.

The chain carries TRBV6-1 and TRBJ2-7, with TRBD1 identical over 9 bases. The V gene end was trimmed by 7 bases and the J gene end by 4 bases; junction bases not matched to a gene: 8. CDR3 size: 14 residues. Germline values: CDR1 MNHNS, CDR2 SASEGT. The CDR3 sequence: CASNREQGAYEQYF. For the CDR3, the DNA is TGTGCCAGCAACCGGGAACAGGGGGCTTACGAGCAGTACTTC.

The CDR3 DNA is TGTGCCACCGGGAACAGGGCGTCAAACAATCAGCCCCAGCATTTT. It translates to CATGNRASNNQPQHF. The V call is TRBV15, the J call TRBJ1-5; the D gene is possibly TRBD1 (6 bases). Germline values: CDR1 LNHNV, CDR2 YYDKDF (reference sequence). The CDR3 covers 15 residues. V was pared by 8 bases and J by 3 bases, with 17 bases between.

The count of this clone is one. V usage is TRBV28 and J usage is TRBJ1-1; D is perhaps TRBD1 (6 bases). V lost 5 bases and J lost 10, with 14 bases in between. CDR3 length: 12 amino acids. CDR1 and CDR2 from the germline V gene are MDHEN and SYDVKM. The chain's CDR3 is CASSGGAPAAFF. The DNA for the CDR3 is TGTGCCAGCAGTGGGGGGGCTCCTGCAGCTTTCTTT.

The chain links TRBV27 to TRBJ2-7, with D hard to call. The CDR3 is 14 amino acids. V gave up 5 bases and J gave up 3 bases, with 14 bases separating them. The germline gives CDR1 MNHEY, CDR2 SMNVEV (reference sequence). The CDR3 DNA reads as TGTGCCAGCAGTGCCGGCTACCCGGGCTACGAGCAGTACTTC. As protein: CASSAGYPGYEQYF.

The rearrangement uses TRBV7-9 and TRBJ2-1; 9 bases agree with TRBD2. The CDR3 has 14 residues. Germline trimming cut 5 bases from V and 14 bases from J; bases unmatched to any gene: 13. Germline values: CDR1 SEHNR, CDR2 FQNEAQ (reference sequence). The DNA for the CDR3 is TGTGCCAGCAGCCCCACCGGAGCTAGCGGGGTGGAGTTCTTC. Protein sequence: CASSPTGASGVEFF. The whole variable domain, remainder taken from reference TRBV7-9 and TRBJ2-1, is DTGVSQNPRHKITKRGQNVTFRCDPISEHNRLYWYRQTLGQGPEFLTYFQNEAQLEKSRLLSDRFSAERPKGSFSTLEIQRTEQGDSAMYLCASSPTGASGVEFFGPGTRLTVL.

This clone was detected only once. Other DNA sequences in this sample translate to the same CDR3. The rearrangement joins TRBV18 to TRBJ2-5; D may match TRBD1 or TRBD2 (5 bases each). This CDR3 contains 14 residues. The V gene's germline CDR1 is KGHSH and CDR2 LQKENI. Trimming left V 0 bases short and J 3 bases short, with 8 bases between. The CDR3 protein is CASSPPGAEETQYF. CDR3 sequence (DNA): TGTGCCAGCTCACCACCCGGGGCCGAAGAGACCCAGTACTTC. The full variable domain, its missing parts supplied by reference TRBV18 and TRBJ2-5, is NAGVMQNPRHLVRRRGQEARLRCSPMKGHSHVYWYRQLPEEGLKFMVYLQKENIIDESGMPKERFSAEFPKEGPSILRIQQVVRGDSAAYFCASSPPGAEETQYFGPGTRLLVL.

This rearrangement joins TRBV11-2 to TRBJ1-3; no clear D. This CDR3 has 17 amino acids. V was trimmed by 1 base and J by 0 bases, leaving 13 bases between them. From germline, CDR1 is SGHAT and CDR2 FQNNGV. The CDR3 sequence: CASSLVVQKFSGNTIYF. The DNA of the CDR3 is TGTGCCAGCAGCTTAGTGGTCCAGAAGTTCTCTGGAAACACCATATATTTT.

This chain joins TRBV23-1 and TRBJ2-7; D gene uncertain. TRBV23-1 is an ORF; its function is uncertain. The CDR3 consists of 12 residues. Trimming pared 3 bases from V and 4 bases from J, leaving 7 bases between. The CDR3 reads CASSHPDYEQYF. As DNA, the CDR3 is TGCGCCAGCAGTCATCCTGATTACGAGCAGTACTTC.

Notes on this clone: Distinct nucleotide sequences in the sample also encode this CDR3. This chain connects TRBV2 to TRBJ2-1; the match to TRBD2 covers 11 bases. This CDR3 is built from 14 residues. The J segment lost 6 bases and the V segment lost 6 bases, leaving 4 bases of the junction unmatched. Germline assignment: CDR1 SNHLY and CDR2 FYNNEI. Here the CDR3 reads CASRGLAGGNEQFF. The CDR3 DNA is TGTGCCAGCAGAGGGCTAGCGGGAGGCAATGAGCAGTTCTTC. Together with reference TRBV2 and TRBJ2-1, the CDR3 gives the full variable domain: EPEVTQTPSHQVTQMGQEVILRCVPISNHLYFYWYRQILGQKVEFLVSFYNNEISEKSEIFDDQFSVERPDGSNFTLKIRSTKLEDSAMYFCASRGLAGGNEQFFGPGTRLTVL.

This sequence joins TRBV30 and TRBJ2-1; either TRBD1 or TRBD2 may fit D (5 bases each). V lost 3 bases, J lost 0 bases, and 9 bases lay in between. The CDR3 has 14 amino acids. Per the germline V gene, CDR1 is GTSNPN and CDR2 is SVGIG (reference sequence). The CDR3 region is CAWSPGPSYNEQFF. For the CDR3, the DNA is TGTGCCTGGAGCCCGGGGCCCTCCTACAATGAGCAGTTCTTC.

This clone appeared once. The chain uses TRBV5-1 and TRBJ1-2, with D possibly matching TRBD1 (5 bases). This CDR3 has 13 residues. Germline assignment: CDR1 SGHRS and CDR2 YFSETQ. Trimming stripped 2 bases from V and 6 bases from J, with 11 bases between. CDR3 protein: CASSLTGDHGYTF. In DNA form, the CDR3 reads TGCGCCAGCAGCTTAACCGGGGACCATGGCTACACCTTC.